This entry lists 18 T cell receptor beta chains sequenced from one sample in a study of shared clonotypes between healthy human individuals. TCRdb's table, derived via immunoSEQ multiplex PCR, lists solely in-frame clones and lacks some. The table shows 2.5 million or so clones, with roughly 92% occurring only once. Sample: naive CD4+ T cells sorted from blood. Subset of the sample: CD45RA+ positively selected. All receptors derive from a man aged 18 to 30 in good health.

As concerns this clone: Other DNA sequences of this sample code for an identical CDR3. The chain is built from TRBV11-2 and TRBJ2-7; 7 nucleotides line up with TRBD2. Germline V gene lookup returns CDR1 SGHAT and CDR2 FQNNGV. The CDR3 is 15 residues long. V trimming: 1 base; J trimming: 3 bases; junction bases outside the gene matches: 6. In DNA form, the CDR3 reads TGTGCCAGCAGCTTAGCGGGGGGAAAAAGCTACGAGCAGTACTTC. Its protein is CASSLAGGKSYEQYF.

The CDR3 DNA is TGCAGCCAAGACAGGGCCCATGAGCAGTTCTTC. It specifies CSQDRAHEQFF. The gene calls are TRBV29-1 and TRBJ2-1, with 7 bases fitting TRBD1. Per germline, CDR1 SQVTM and CDR2 ANQGSEA. The CDR3 totals 11 residues. The junction had 6 bases not matched to a gene; V was cut back by 8 bases and J by 8 bases.

The chain couples TRBV10-2 to TRBJ2-6; D not resolved. The CDR3 runs 15 residues. Trimming cost V 6 bases and J 6 bases, with 15 bases left between them. In germline, CDR1 is WSHSY, CDR2 SAAADI. The CDR3 loop reads CASSEPGYVANVLTF. Here the CDR3 DNA reads TGCGCCAGCAGCGAACCGGGCTATGTGGCCAACGTCCTGACTTTC.

To note about this clone: The same CDR3 also results from other DNA sequences found in this sample. The chain uses TRBV5-1 and TRBJ1-2; possible D gene TRBD1, 5 bases. Deletions cut 4 bases from V and 2 bases from J, with 9 bases between. Germline CDR1 SGHRS, CDR2 YFSETQ. This CDR3 has 13 residues. The CDR3 loop reads CASSLDRNYGYTF. The DNA for the CDR3 is TGCGCCAGCAGCCTCGACAGAAACTATGGCTACACCTTC.

The V and J genes are TRBV7-3 and TRBJ2-2, with TRBD2 as a possible D gene (5 bases). Trimming stripped 8 bases from V and 5 bases from J, with 12 bases between. This CDR3 contains 13 residues. Looked up from germline, CDR1 is SGHTA and CDR2 is FQGTGA. As DNA, the CDR3 is TGTGCCAGCGCTACTAGGGAGACCGGGGAGCTGTTTTTT. This encodes CASATRETGELFF.

V usage is TRBV6-1 and J usage is TRBJ2-2, with TRBD1 identical over 11 bases. The CDR3 spans 15 residues. Unmatched junction bases numbered 7, after V lost 7 bases and J lost 6 bases. Germline assignment: CDR1 MNHNS and CDR2 SASEGT. The CDR3 region is CASKGQGVIPGELFF. The CDR3 DNA follows: TGTGCCAGCAAGGGACAGGGGGTGATTCCCGGGGAGCTGTTTTTT.

This chain connects TRBV28 to TRBJ2-7; no reliable D call. The CDR3 contains 15 residues. Germline V gene lookup returns CDR1 MDHEN and CDR2 SYDVKM. V lost 3 bases to trimming and J lost 0 bases, with 12 bases between them. For the CDR3, the DNA is TGTGCCAGCAGTTTCCAATGGTCGAGCTCCTACGAGCAGTACTTC. Amino acids: CASSFQWSSSYEQYF.

The CDR3 spells CASSPGQGNQPQHF. CDR3 sequence (DNA): TGTGCCAGCAGCCCGGGACAAGGAAATCAGCCCCAGCATTTT. This chain connects TRBV7-2 to TRBJ1-5; tentatively, D is TRBD1 (6 bases). The CDR3 runs 14 residues. Germline V CDR1 and CDR2: SGHTA, FQGNSA. Trimming left V 5 bases short and J 4 bases short, with 12 bases between. The full variable domain, in which reference TRBV7-2 and TRBJ1-5 provide the parts outside the CDR3, is GAGVSQSPSNKVTEKGKDVELRCDPISGHTALYWYRQSLGQGLEFLIYFQGNSAPDKSGLPSDRFSAERTGGSVSTLTIQRTQQEDSAVYLCASSPGQGNQPQHFGDGTRLSIL.

The chain carries TRBV5-6 and TRBJ1-1, with D perhaps TRBD1 (6 bases). Trimming shortened V by 10 bases and J by 4 bases, and 26 bases separated the two germline ends. The CDR3 consists of 16 residues. CDR1 is SGHDT and CDR2 is YYEEEE in the germline V gene. In DNA, the CDR3 is TGTGCCCTCTGGGAACACAGGGAGGTCCCGGGCACTGAAGCTTTCTTT. It is translated as CALWEHREVPGTEAFF.

The V and J genes are TRBV5-1 and TRBJ2-3; no definite D call. Trimming cost V 1 base and J 1 base, with 13 bases left between them. In germline, CDR1 is SGHRS, CDR2 YFSETQ. The CDR3 is made up of 16 amino acids. CDR3 loop: CASSLLVSRRTDTQYF. CDR3 in DNA: TGCGCCAGCAGCTTGCTGGTTTCCAGGCGCACAGATACGCAGTATTTT.

This clone was observed once. The chain joins TRBV6-5 to TRBJ2-2; D uncertain. The CDR3 extends over 16 amino acids. V gave up 0 bases and J gave up 1 base, with 9 bases separating them. CDR1 and CDR2 from the germline V gene are MNHEY and SVGAGI. CDR3 amino acids: CASSYSVTLNTGELFF. As DNA, the CDR3 is TGTGCCAGCAGTTACTCGGTGACGCTGAACACCGGGGAGCTGTTTTTT.

In the case of this clone: The sample contains more than one DNA sequence encoding this CDR3. Here the CDR3 DNA reads TGCGCCAGCAGCTCGGGACTAGCGGGGTCCAATGAGCAGTTCTTC. Protein sequence: CASSSGLAGSNEQFF. V gene TRBV5-1 combines with J gene TRBJ2-1, with TRBD2 identical over 13 bases. V lost 3 bases to trimming and J lost 6 bases; unmatched junction nucleotides: 3. CDR3 size: 15 residues. The germline gives CDR1 SGHRS, CDR2 YFSETQ.

The count of this clone is one. This sequence joins TRBV4-3 and TRBJ2-1, with 10 nucleotides matching TRBD2. Trimming took 4 bases from V and 0 from J; bases not matched to a gene: 12. CDR3 length equals 19 residues. CDR1 LGHNA and CDR2 YSLEER come from the germline V gene. In DNA form, the CDR3 reads TGCGCCAGCAGCCCTGACGTTCTAGCGGGAGTGATCTCCTACAATGAGCAGTTCTTC. As protein: CASSPDVLAGVISYNEQFF.

V usage is TRBV18 and J usage is TRBJ1-3; D not certain. Trimming removed 3 bases at V and 0 bases at J, with 18 bases between. There are 18 residues in the CDR3. Germline loops: CDR1 KGHSH, CDR2 LQKENI. The CDR3 DNA is TGTGCCAGCTCACCTCAGCTCGCCCCGGGGAGCTCTGGAAACACCATATATTTT. This translates into CASSPQLAPGSSGNTIYF.

V gene TRBV4-3 combines with J gene TRBJ2-6, with D unresolved. There are 16 residues in the CDR3. Trimming left V 0 bases short and J 4 bases short, with 10 bases between. Per the germline V gene, CDR1 is LGHNA and CDR2 is YSLEER. This CDR3 reads CASSQDRSWGANVLTF. CDR3 DNA sequence: TGCGCCAGCAGCCAAGATAGATCGTGGGGGGCCAACGTCCTGACTTTC.

This clone was detected a few times. The sample contains more than one DNA sequence encoding this CDR3. The chain recombines TRBV19 with TRBJ1-6; D is unclear. Trimming cost V 6 bases and J 3 bases, with 9 bases left between them. The germline V gene encodes CDR1 LNHDA and CDR2 SQIVND (reference sequence). This CDR3 contains 14 residues. CDR3 region: CASRTGDYNSPLHF. CDR3 DNA sequence: TGTGCCAGTAGAACCGGGGACTATAATTCACCCCTCCACTTT.

This chain links TRBV6-5 with TRBJ2-5; D possibly matches TRBD1 or TRBD2 (5 bases each). The germline V and J ends were trimmed by 7 bases and 1 base, with 7 bases remaining between them. CDR1 is MNHEY and CDR2 is SVGAGI in the germline V gene. This CDR3 has 12 residues. The CDR3 DNA sequence: TGTGCCAGCACCGGGACCCAAGAGACCCAGTACTTC. It yields the protein CASTGTQETQYF.

In its sample, this clone was seen once. This chain uses TRBV29-1 with TRBJ1-2; possible D gene TRBD1, 5 bases. The CDR3 contains 13 residues. Trimming removed 3 bases from V and 6 bases from J, with 14 bases in between. The germline CDR1 and CDR2 sequences are SQVTM and ANQGSEA. DNA for the CDR3: TGCAGCGTTGAGGGGCAGGGAACGGATGGCTACACCTTC. Residues: CSVEGQGTDGYTF.